A single TCR beta chain is shown here with its context. The record originates from a study of T-cell reconstitution after alpha-beta-depleted transplantation in children. It was with unique molecular identifiers that the TCRbeta library was prepared. TCRdb analysed the PCR reads with MiXCR anew, one entry per CDR3 protein. This table holds some 290,000 distinct CDR3 sequences, nearly 10% found once. Trimming at V came to 4 bases and at J to 1 base, leaving 10 bases not matched to a gene. This CDR3 contains 17 residues. Germline-derived CDR1 and CDR2 are LNHDA and SQIVND (reference sequence). The sequence was obtained from a human donor who donated a stem cell graft to a child with SCID. V usage is TRBV19 and J usage is TRBJ2-3; 8 nucleotides agree with TRBD1. The specimen comprised PBMCs from the stem cell graft donor, sampled from the stem cell graft. The CDR3 DNA reads TGTGCCAGTAGTACCCGGACAGGGTTGACCCGCACAGATACGCAGTATTTT. Its translation: CASSTRTGLTRTDTQYF.